Below are 17 T cell receptor beta chains sequenced from a single sample in a study of T cells in Graves' hyperthyroidism and ophthalmopathy. RNA transcripts provided the source from which TCR beta CDR3 regions were amplified. HTBI primers were the set used in a first-round RT-PCR of the TCR CDR3. TCRdb reanalysed the multiplex PCR reads using MiXCR and keeps one entry per CDR3 protein. This sample carries around 700,000 distinct CDR3 sequences, about 17% of them seen once, and the ten largest clones take about a sixth. The sequencing input was blood. Receptor source: a woman between 50 and 59 years old with Graves' hyperthyroidism that later progressed to Graves' ophthalmopathy.

The rearrangement links TRBV7-6 to TRBJ1-6; D not resolved. The CDR3 is 13 amino acids. V was cut by 5 bases and J by 10 bases, with 12 bases left in between. Germline V lookup: CDR1 SGHVS, CDR2 FNYEAQ. CDR3 bases: TGTGCCAGCAGCAACACCCCCCCCTCACCCCTCCACTTT. Encoded protein: CASSNTPPSPLHF.

This clonotype has at least ten counts. This chain links TRBV11-2 with TRBJ2-1; D gene ambiguous. V was trimmed by 0 bases and J by 8 bases, leaving 14 bases between them. The germline gives CDR1 SGHAT, CDR2 FQNNGV. The CDR3 totals 15 residues. The chain's CDR3 is CASSLDLNPWDEQFF. The CDR3 coding sequence is TGTGCCAGCAGCTTAGATCTAAACCCTTGGGATGAGCAGTTCTTC. Supplemented by reference TRBV11-2 and TRBJ2-1, the full variable domain reads EAGVAQSPRYKIIEKRQSVAFWCNPISGHATLYWYQQILGQGPKLLIQFQNNGVVDDSQLPKDRFSAERLKGVDSTLKIQPAKLEDSAVYLCASSLDLNPWDEQFFGPGTRLTVL.

V and J are TRBV5-1 and TRBJ2-2, with 9 bases matching TRBD2. This CDR3 comprises 15 residues. Germline CDR1 and CDR2: SGHRS and YFSETQ. Germline trimming cut 4 bases from V and 5 bases from J; bases unmatched to any gene: 6. The CDR3 reads CASSASGGRTGELFF. CDR3 in DNA: TGCGCCAGCAGCGCCAGCGGGGGGCGGACCGGGGAGCTGTTTTTT.

Comments on this clonotype: Relative to the germline gene, one junction end is altered; a read error may explain this. The V and J genes are TRBV20-1 and TRBJ1-4, with D maybe TRBD1 (5 bases). CDR1 and CDR2 (germline): DFQATT, SNEGSKA (reference sequence). The CDR3 loop spans 16 amino acids. CDR3 DNA sequence: TGCAATGCTAGTGGTAATACCGGGGCCTGGGATGAAAAACTGTTTTTT. Encoded protein: CNASGNTGAWDEKLFF.

This clonotype has a handful of counts. The chain is built from TRBV6-5 and TRBJ1-6; D may be TRBD1 (6 bases). The CDR3 extends over 16 amino acids. V lost 2 bases and J 5 bases, leaving 13 bases between the germline ends. Germline values: CDR1 MNHEY, CDR2 SVGAGI. CDR3: CASSYTLGANNSPLHF. The DNA for the CDR3 is TGTGCCAGCAGTTACACGTTGGGGGCGAATAATTCACCCCTCCACTTT.

This clonotype has only a few counts. This chain links TRBV2 with TRBJ2-1; 10 bases align to TRBD2. After removal of 6 bases from V and 5 bases from J, the junction contained 7 bases not matched to a gene. The germline V gene has CDR1 SNHLY and CDR2 FYNNEI. CDR3 length: 15 amino acids. The CDR3 loop is CASRSGGAFHNEQFF. The CDR3 DNA reads as TGTGCCAGCAGGAGCGGGGGGGCCTTCCACAATGAGCAGTTCTTC.

V and J are TRBV20-1 and TRBJ1-5; 7 positions match TRBD1. The CDR3 extends over 13 amino acids. The germline V gene encodes CDR1 DFQATT and CDR2 SNEGSKA (reference sequence). J was trimmed by 3 bases and V by 3 bases; bases with no gene match: 2. The CDR3 DNA reads TGCAGTGCTAGGGGGACAGTCAATCAGCCCCAGCATTTT. Amino acids: CSARGTVNQPQHF.

The chain employs TRBV20-1 and TRBJ1-1; 7 nucleotides match TRBD1. Trimming at V came to 4 bases and at J to 4 bases, leaving 3 bases not matched to a gene. Per the germline V gene, CDR1 is DFQATT and CDR2 is SNEGSKA (reference sequence). The CDR3 covers 12 residues. CDR3 protein: CSATRDSTEAFF. In nucleotides, the CDR3 is TGCAGTGCTACCCGGGACAGCACTGAAGCTTTCTTT.

This clonotype was counted at least ten times. The chain carries TRBV30 and TRBJ1-1; D remains unclear. Trimming stripped 1 base from V and 1 base from J, with 13 bases between. Germline values: CDR1 GTSNPN, CDR2 SVGIG (reference sequence). The CDR3 consists of 15 residues. CDR3 coding DNA: TGTGCCTGGAGTGCACTTCAGGTTTGGAACACTGAAGCTTTCTTT. Its protein product is CAWSALQVWNTEAFF. Variable domain in full (rest from reference TRBV30 and TRBJ1-1): SQTIHQWPATLVQPVGSPLSLECTVEGTSNPNLYWYRQAAGRGLQLLFYSVGIGQISSEVPQNLSASRPQDRQFILSSKKLLLSDSGFYLCAWSALQVWNTEAFFGQGTRLTVV.

This clonotype showed up many times. V usage is TRBV11-2 and J usage is TRBJ2-5; 10 nucleotides align to TRBD2. V trimming: 5 bases; J trimming: 0 bases; junction bases outside the gene matches: 3. The CDR3 is 15 amino acids. Germline V gene data show CDR1 as SGHAT and CDR2 as FQNNGV. In nucleotides, the CDR3 is TGTGCCAGCAGCCGAACTAGCGGGGACCAAGAGACCCAGTACTTC. As protein: CASSRTSGDQETQYF.

This clonotype was observed a handful of times. The chain carries TRBV7-9 and TRBJ1-2, with 9 bases matching TRBD1. Trimming cost V 0 bases and J 5 bases; bases outside gene matches: 7. From germline, CDR1 is SEHNR and CDR2 FQNEAQ (reference sequence). This CDR3 has 16 amino acids. CDR3 bases: TGTGCCAGCAGCTTAGCAGTTATGGGACAGGGATATGGCTACACCTTC. Translation: CASSLAVMGQGYGYTF.

This clonotype was counted at least ten times. The rearrangement links TRBV11-2 to TRBJ1-3; D unclear. CDR1 is SGHAT, CDR2 FQNNGV, per germline. This CDR3 spans 15 amino acids. The ends were cut back, 1 base at V and 0 bases at J, with 7 bases in the middle. The chain's CDR3 is CASSLGGSSGNTIYF. In nucleotides, the CDR3 is TGTGCCAGCAGCTTAGGAGGTAGCTCTGGAAACACCATATATTTT.

This clonotype was seen only a few times. The rearrangement joins TRBV6-1 to TRBJ1-4, with TRBD1 identical over 10 bases. J was trimmed by 6 bases and V by 4 bases; bases with no gene match: 5. The CDR3 length is 15 residues. The germline gives CDR1 MNHNS, CDR2 SASEGT. CDR3 nucleotides: TGTGCCAGCAGTGCAAGACAGGGGGCGGATGAAAAACTGTTTTTT. Encoded protein: CASSARQGADEKLFF.

Only one count was recorded for this clonotype. V gene TRBV2 combines with J gene TRBJ1-6; 9 bases are shared with TRBD1. The CDR3 covers 15 residues. V lost 5 bases, J lost 6 bases, and 5 bases stayed unmatched. Germline V gene data show CDR1 as SNHLY and CDR2 as FYNNEI. Here the CDR3 DNA reads TGTGCCAGCAGTTTAGGACAGGGGCTTAATTCACCCCTCCACTTT. Its translation: CASSLGQGLNSPLHF. Filled out from reference TRBV2 and TRBJ1-6, the complete variable domain reads EPEVTQTPSHQVTQMGQEVILRCVPISNHLYFYWYRQILGQKVEFLVSFYNNEISEKSEIFDDQFSVERPDGSNFTLKIRSTKLEDSAMYFCASSLGQGLNSPLHFGNGTRLTVT.

The chain employs TRBV12-3 or TRBV12-4 and TRBJ1-3; D is ambiguous. The CDR3 totals 14 residues. Trimming left V 2 bases short and J 4 bases short, with 9 bases between. CDR3 in amino acids: CASSLTSGGNTIYF. In nucleotides, the CDR3 is TGTGCCAGCAGTTTAACGTCCGGGGGAAACACCATATATTTT.

Only a few counts were recorded for this clonotype. The chain combines TRBV7-9 with TRBJ2-2; TRBD1 aligns across 10 bases. The trim removed 3 bases at V and 7 bases at J, leaving 11 bases unmatched. The germline CDR1 and CDR2 sequences are SEHNR and FQNEAQ (reference sequence). The CDR3 covers 17 residues. The CDR3 is CASSFQPGQGLSGELFF. CDR3 nucleotides: TGTGCCAGCAGCTTCCAACCGGGACAGGGGTTAAGCGGGGAGCTGTTTTTT.

This clonotype was seen many times. The DNA of the CDR3 is TGTGCCAGCAGCGGACTAGCGGGGAAACGAGATACGCAGTATTTT. Translated: CASSGLAGKRDTQYF. This chain connects TRBV12-3 or TRBV12-4 to TRBJ2-3; 12 bases fit TRBD2. Trimming took 6 bases from V and 5 from J; bases not matched to a gene: 6. The length of the CDR3 is 15 residues.